This entry lists 27 T cell receptor beta chains sequenced from one sample in a study of OX40 agonist ivuxolimab in advanced cancers. Libraries were prepared by immunoSEQ multiplex PCR; TCRdb keeps only in-frame clonotypes and omits some of them. The sample carries roughly 41,000 clones, approximately 89% recorded once. This specimen consisted of CD4+ or CD8+ T cells sorted from blood, obtained in a trial of the OX40 agonist ivuxolimab. These receptors originate from an adult with an advanced solid tumor such as melanoma, head and neck, liver or kidney cancer.

The chain recombines TRBV19 with TRBJ2-7; the D gene could be TRBD1 or TRBD2 (5 bases each). The germline V and J ends were trimmed by 3 bases and 0 bases, with 12 bases remaining between them. CDR3 length: 15 amino acids. Germline lookup yields CDR1 LNHDA and CDR2 SQIVND (reference sequence). The CDR3 loop is CASSIRDGFSYEQYF. The CDR3 nucleotides read TGTGCCAGTAGTATTCGGGACGGGTTCTCCTACGAGCAGTACTTC.

The rearrangement links TRBV9 to TRBJ2-7, with D possibly TRBD2 on 5 matching bases. The CDR3 consists of 14 residues. V was cut by 3 bases and J by 1 base, with 11 bases left in between. Germline V CDR1 and CDR2: SGDLS, YYNGEE. Here the CDR3 reads CASSGTEGSYEQYF. Here the CDR3 DNA reads TGTGCCAGCAGCGGGACCGAGGGATCCTACGAGCAGTACTTC.

The chain has TRBV9 and TRBJ1-1; D is uncertain. V gave up 3 bases and J gave up 5 bases, with 8 bases separating them. Germline CDR1 reads SGDLS; CDR2 reads YYNGEE. The CDR3 loop spans 12 amino acids. CDR3 region: CASSELGTEAFF. As DNA, the CDR3 is TGTGCCAGCAGCGAACTGGGGACTGAAGCTTTCTTT. Full variable domain (missing parts from reference TRBV9 and TRBJ1-1): DSGVTQTPKHLITATGQRVTLRCSPRSGDLSVYWYQQSLDQGLQFLIQYYNGEERAKGNILERFSAQQFPDLHSELNLSSLELGDSALYFCASSELGTEAFFGQGTRLTVV.

This clone was detected only a few times. The chain joins TRBV4-1 to TRBJ2-7, with D perhaps matching TRBD1 or TRBD2 (5 bases each). The V and J ends lost 0 bases and 2 bases respectively, with 11 bases between them. The CDR3 contains 15 residues. The germline V gene encodes CDR1 MGHRA and CDR2 YSYEKL. Here the CDR3 reads CASSQEGDSAYEQYF. The CDR3 DNA sequence: TGCGCCAGCAGCCAAGAGGGAGACAGCGCCTACGAGCAGTACTTC.

The chain couples TRBV7-9 to TRBJ2-1; TRBD2 might be the D (6 bases). The V end lost 7 bases, the J end lost 8 bases, and 15 bases lay between the germline ends. Germline V gene lookup returns CDR1 SEHNR and CDR2 FQNEAQ (reference sequence). This CDR3 is 13 amino acids long. The CDR3 nucleotides are TGTGCCAGCAACCCGACTAGTTACTATGAGCAGTTCTTC. Protein: CASNPTSYYEQFF. Combining the CDR3 with reference TRBV7-9 and TRBJ2-1 gives the whole variable domain DTGVSQNPRHKITKRGQNVTFRCDPISEHNRLYWYRQTLGQGPEFLTYFQNEAQLEKSRLLSDRFSAERPKGSFSTLEIQRTEQGDSAMYLCASNPTSYYEQFFGPGTRLTVL.

CDR3 region: CASSGLGFSNQPQHF. The CDR3 DNA follows: TGTGCCAGCAGTGGTCTGGGATTTAGCAATCAGCCCCAGCATTTT. This chain links TRBV2 with TRBJ1-5, with D unclear. CDR3 length: 15 residues. CDR1 and CDR2 (germline): SNHLY, FYNNEI. Trimming stripped 4 bases from V and 0 bases from J, with 10 bases between.

This chain links TRBV5-4 with TRBJ2-1; D remains ambiguous. V was shortened by 1 base and J by 0 bases, with 8 bases between the two germline ends. Germline loops: CDR1 SGHNT, CDR2 YYREEE (reference sequence). CDR3 size: 15 residues. The CDR3 loop is CASSLSTNSYNEQFF. The DNA for the CDR3 is TGTGCCAGCAGCTTGTCAACTAACTCCTACAATGAGCAGTTCTTC.

This rearrangement joins TRBV9 to TRBJ2-5; a possible D gene is TRBD2 (6 bases). Germline assignment: CDR1 SGDLS and CDR2 YYNGEE. The CDR3 spans 16 residues. V was pared by 0 bases and J by 11 bases, with 23 bases between. The CDR3 nucleotides are TGTGCCAGCAGCGTAGAGGGCGGGGTACTTGAAGGGAGTCAGTACTTC. It translates to CASSVEGGVLEGSQYF.

This clone was picked up one time. CDR3 residues: CAWSPPGELFF. CDR3 nucleotides: TGTGCCTGGAGTCCCCCCGGGGAGCTGTTTTTT. V usage is TRBV30 and J usage is TRBJ2-2; no clear D gene. Germline-derived CDR1 and CDR2 are GTSNPN and SVGIG (reference sequence). Trimming stripped 2 bases from V and 6 bases from J, with 4 bases between. The CDR3 totals 11 residues.

The V call is TRBV19, the J call TRBJ2-7; D is undetermined. V lost 5 bases and J lost 0, with 11 bases in between. The germline V gene encodes CDR1 LNHDA and CDR2 SQIVND (reference sequence). The CDR3 has 14 residues. The DNA of the CDR3 is TGTGCCAGTAGTCCACACTCGAGCTCCTACGAGCAGTACTTC. Its protein is CASSPHSSSYEQYF.

Note on this clone: Germline and junction disagree at one end, which may indicate a read error. V is TRBV30 and J is TRBJ1-3; D perhaps matches TRBD1 (5 bases). The CDR3 spans 13 residues. Germline assignment: CDR1 GTSNPN and CDR2 SVGIG (reference sequence). The CDR3 protein is CAWSVGPQQASDF. The CDR3, as DNA: TGTGCCTGGAGTGTCGGCCCCCAACAGGCCAGTGATTTT.

This chain connects TRBV5-1 to TRBJ1-2, with 11 nucleotides matching TRBD1. The CDR3 consists of 15 residues. V dropped 6 bases and J dropped 6; count of bases not matched to a gene: 10. CDR1 and CDR2 from the germline V gene are SGHRS and YFSETQ. This CDR3 is CASTRTGGSVDGYTF. CDR3 DNA sequence: TGCGCCAGCACTCGGACAGGGGGCAGCGTTGATGGCTACACCTTC. Full variable domain (rest looked up from reference TRBV5-1 and TRBJ1-2): KAGVTQTPRYLIKTRGQQVTLSCSPISGHRSVSWYQQTPGQGLQFLFEYFSETQRNKGNFPGRFSGRQFSNSRSEMNVSTLELGDSALYLCASTRTGGSVDGYTFGSGTRLTVV.

This clone is classed as medium-sized. This chain links TRBV6-1 with TRBJ2-3, with D unclear. CDR3 length: 14 amino acids. V was pared by 1 base and J by 8 bases, with 13 bases between. CDR1 is MNHNS and CDR2 is SASEGT in the germline V gene. The DNA for the CDR3 is TGTGCCAGCAGTGAAGAAACCCCACATCCTACGCAGTATTTT. It is translated as CASSEETPHPTQYF.

V gene TRBV6-1 combines with J gene TRBJ2-7; D possibly uses TRBD1 or TRBD2 (7 bases each). CDR1 is MNHNS, CDR2 SASEGT, per germline. The CDR3 is 15 residues long. V lost 4 bases, J lost 1 base, and 14 bases lay in between. The CDR3 spells CASSAGGGQSYEQYF. In nucleotides, the CDR3 is TGTGCCAGCAGTGCTGGGGGGGGACAGTCCTACGAGCAGTACTTC.

J is TRBJ2-1 and V is TRBV30, with 7 bases that match TRBD2. Germline CDR1 and CDR2: GTSNPN and SVGIG (reference sequence). This CDR3 comprises 15 residues. V was pared by 0 bases and J by 4 bases, with 6 bases of the junction left unmatched. The CDR3 is CAWSVDGGIYNEQFF. CDR3 in DNA: TGTGCCTGGAGTGTCGACGGGGGGATATACAATGAGCAGTTCTTC. Based on the CDR3 plus reference TRBV30 and TRBJ2-1, the full variable domain is SQTIHQWPATLVQPVGSPLSLECTVEGTSNPNLYWYRQAAGRGLQLLFYSVGIGQISSEVPQNLSASRPQDRQFILSSKKLLLSDSGFYLCAWSVDGGIYNEQFFGPGTRLTVL.

The genes are TRBV30 and TRBJ2-3; D is perhaps TRBD1 (5 bases). V lost 2 bases to trimming and J lost 1 base, with 10 bases between them. The CDR3 contains 14 residues. Germline CDR1 is GTSNPN and CDR2 is SVGIG (reference sequence). CDR3 region: CAWSLGAGTDTQYF. CDR3 DNA sequence: TGTGCCTGGAGTCTAGGGGCGGGCACAGATACGCAGTATTTT.

The chain recombines TRBV2 with TRBJ2-7, with TRBD2 matching over 12 bases. The length of the CDR3 is 15 residues. The V gene's germline CDR1 is SNHLY and CDR2 FYNNEI. V shed 6 bases, J shed 3 bases, and the junction held 6 bases outside the gene matches. The DNA for the CDR3 is TGTGCCAGCAGCAACGGACTAGCGGGGAGCTACGAGCAGTACTTC. This sequence encodes CASSNGLAGSYEQYF.

J is TRBJ2-2 and V is TRBV4-3, with a tentative D call TRBD2 (6 bases). Germline assignment: CDR1 LGHNA and CDR2 YSLEER. V was shortened by 0 bases and J by 4 bases, with 12 bases between the two germline ends. The CDR3 contains 16 residues. CDR3 sequence (DNA): TGCGCCAGCAGCCAAGATGGCGGGACGGCCACCGGGGAGCTGTTTTTT. Amino acid sequence: CASSQDGGTATGELFF.

V gene TRBV6-1 combines with J gene TRBJ1-5; 7 positions agree with TRBD1. Germline V lookup: CDR1 MNHNS, CDR2 SASEGT. There are 16 residues in the CDR3. Trimming took 2 bases from V and 4 from J; bases not matched to a gene: 8. In nucleotides, the CDR3 is TGTGCCAGCAGTGAAAACAGGGGTATGGCAAATCAGCCCCAGCATTTT. Amino acid sequence: CASSENRGMANQPQHF.

V usage is TRBV9 and J usage is TRBJ1-2; D is uncertain. V lost 4 bases and J 7 bases, leaving 14 bases between the germline ends. In germline, CDR1 is SGDLS, CDR2 YYNGEE. The length of the CDR3 is 13 residues. The CDR3 region is CASSQSAPGGYTF. CDR3 nucleotides: TGTGCCAGCAGCCAAAGTGCGCCTGGTGGCTACACCTTC. Combining the CDR3 with reference TRBV9 and TRBJ1-2 gives the whole variable domain DSGVTQTPKHLITATGQRVTLRCSPRSGDLSVYWYQQSLDQGLQFLIQYYNGEERAKGNILERFSAQQFPDLHSELNLSSLELGDSALYFCASSQSAPGGYTFGSGTRLTVV.

The chain uses TRBV27 and TRBJ2-7, with D possibly TRBD2 on 6 matching bases. The germline gives CDR1 MNHEY, CDR2 SMNVEV (reference sequence). Trimming shortened V by 8 bases and J by 6 bases, and 14 bases separated the two germline ends. The CDR3 runs to 12 residues. CDR3 sequence reads: CASARSGLEQYF. The CDR3 DNA follows: TGTGCCAGCGCCCGTAGCGGCCTCGAGCAGTACTTC.

In DNA form, the CDR3 reads TGTGCCAGCAGTCCCCAAAGAGCTGGAAGCTCCTACGAGCAGTACTTC. This codes for CASSPQRAGSSYEQYF. V is TRBV27 and J is TRBJ2-7; no reliable D call. The length of the CDR3 is 16 residues. Germline values: CDR1 MNHEY, CDR2 SMNVEV (reference sequence). V shed 5 bases and J shed 0 bases, with 17 bases lying between them.

CDR3 loop: CASSLGDANYGYTF. The CDR3 bases are TGTGCCAGCAGCTTGGGAGACGCGAACTATGGCTACACCTTC. The V gene is TRBV7-3, the J gene TRBJ1-2; D is undetermined. Germline loops: CDR1 SGHTA, CDR2 FQGTGA. V dropped 3 bases and J dropped 2 bases, with 10 bases sitting between them. CDR3 length: 14 amino acids. Full variable domain (rest looked up from reference TRBV7-3 and TRBJ1-2): GAGVSQTPSNKVTEKGKYVELRCDPISGHTALYWYRQSLGQGPEFLIYFQGTGAADDSGLPNDRFFAVRPEGSVSTLKIQRTERGDSAVYLCASSLGDANYGYTFGSGTRLTVV.

This chain joins TRBV19 and TRBJ1-2; the match to TRBD1 covers 9 bases. Trimming at V came to 5 bases and at J to 7 bases, leaving 11 bases not matched to a gene. From germline, CDR1 is LNHDA and CDR2 SQIVND (reference sequence). CDR3 length equals 15 residues. The CDR3 nucleotides are TGTGCCAGTAGTTCCTGGGACAGGGAATTAATTGGCTACACCTTC. This codes for CASSSWDRELIGYTF. Complete variable domain (other parts from reference TRBV19 and TRBJ1-2): DGGITQSPKYLFRKEGQNVTLSCEQNLNHDAMYWYRQDPGQGLRLIYYSQIVNDFQKGDIAEGYSVSREKKESFPLTVTSAQKNPTAFYLCASSSWDRELIGYTFGSGTRLTVV.

V and J are TRBV7-6 and TRBJ1-1; 10 bases fit TRBD1. The CDR3 sequence is 17 residues long. Germline V gene lookup returns CDR1 SGHVS and CDR2 FNYEAQ. V gave up 0 bases and J gave up 4 bases; unmatched junction bases: 8. DNA for the CDR3: TGTGCCAGCAGCTTAGCGGAAGACAGGGGGCGAGGCACTGAAGCTTTCTTT. It translates to CASSLAEDRGRGTEAFF.

The chain recombines TRBV9 with TRBJ1-3; 8 nucleotides line up with TRBD1. Per the germline V gene, CDR1 is SGDLS and CDR2 is YYNGEE. The CDR3 covers 14 residues. V shed 3 bases, J shed 4 bases, and the junction held 3 bases outside the gene matches. CDR3 amino acids: CASSGQGKGNTIYF. The CDR3 nucleotides read TGTGCCAGCAGCGGACAGGGGAAGGGAAACACCATATATTTT.

This sequence joins TRBV19 and TRBJ1-4; D perhaps matches TRBD1 (6 bases). Germline CDR1 is LNHDA and CDR2 is SQIVND (reference sequence). The ends were cut back, 4 bases at V and 2 bases at J, with 11 bases in the middle. This CDR3 region has 15 residues. CDR3 sequence reads: CASSTTGSTNEKLFF. CDR3 bases: TGTGCCAGTAGTACTACAGGGTCGACTAATGAAAAACTGTTTTTT.